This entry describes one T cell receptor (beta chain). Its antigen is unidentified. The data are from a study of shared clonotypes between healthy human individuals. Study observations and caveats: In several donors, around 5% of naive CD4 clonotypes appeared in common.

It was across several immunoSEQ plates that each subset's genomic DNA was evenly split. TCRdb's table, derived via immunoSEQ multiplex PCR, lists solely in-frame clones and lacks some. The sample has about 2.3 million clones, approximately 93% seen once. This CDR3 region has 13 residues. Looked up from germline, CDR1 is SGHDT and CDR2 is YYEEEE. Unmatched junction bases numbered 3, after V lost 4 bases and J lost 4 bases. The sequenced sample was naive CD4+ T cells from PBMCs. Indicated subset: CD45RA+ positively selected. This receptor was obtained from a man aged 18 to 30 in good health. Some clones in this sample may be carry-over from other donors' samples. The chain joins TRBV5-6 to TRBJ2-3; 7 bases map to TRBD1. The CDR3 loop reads CASSVQGSDTQYF. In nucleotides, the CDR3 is TGTGCCAGCAGCGTACAGGGGTCAGATACGCAGTATTTT.